These T cell receptor beta chains were read from a single sample in a study of blood T cells in healthy people across ages. TCRdb processed the 5' RACE reads anew with MiXCR; each CDR3 protein has one entry. The data show over a million distinct CDR3 sequences, 40% to 55% seen once. Sequences were obtained from blood. These TCRs come from a woman between 55 and 75 years old in good health. The CDR3 runs from the conserved cysteine through the conserved F or W. The D gene is left open where the match is weak. Clone size, where shown, is once, few, many, or a class for clones that have expanded.

D gene	clone size	V gene	J gene	CDR3 protein	CDR3 DNA
TRBD2	-	TRBV2	TRBJ2-1	CASSVDTSGYNEQFF	TGTGCCAGCAGTGTCGATACTAGCGGATACAATGAGCAGTTCTTC
-	few	TRBV29-1	TRBJ1-2	CSVIGQGYGYTF	TGCAGCGTCATCGGACAAGGCTATGGCTACACCTTC
TRBD2	few	TRBV7-9	TRBJ2-7	CASSSTQGTSRYEQYF	TGTGCCAGCAGCTCCACCCAGGGGACTAGTCGGTACGAGCAGTACTTC
-	-	TRBV2	TRBJ2-5	CASSEVRGQETQYF	TGTGCCAGCAGTGAAGTGAGGGGTCAAGAGACCCAGTACTTC
TRBD2	-	TRBV4-1	TRBJ2-3	CASSHPPRASGSSGADTQYF	TGCGCCAGCAGCCATCCCCCCCGGGCTAGCGGGAGCTCGGGGGCAGATACGCAGTATTTT
-	-	TRBV20-1	TRBJ1-5	CSAKYSNQPQHF	TGCAGTGCTAAGTATAGCAATCAGCCCCAGCATTTT
-	-	TRBV20-1	TRBJ1-2	CSARGRGTFYGYTF	TGCAGTGCTAGAGGCAGAGGGACATTCTATGGCTACACCTTC
TRBD2	few	TRBV5-1	TRBJ2-7	CASSLFSSGTGSYEQYF	TGCGCCAGCAGCTTGTTCTCTAGCGGGACGGGGTCCTACGAGCAGTACTTC
TRBD1	few	TRBV12-5	TRBJ2-5	CASGYGTGVETQYF	TGTGCTAGTGGTTATGGTACAGGGGTCGAGACCCAGTACTTC
TRBD2	-	TRBV2	TRBJ2-5	CASGASGKETQYF	TGTGCCAGCGGGGCTAGCGGAAAAGAGACCCAGTACTTC
TRBD2	few	TRBV5-1	TRBJ2-3	CASSLETSADTQYF	TGCGCCAGCAGCTTGGAGACTAGCGCGGATACGCAGTATTTT
-	-	TRBV18	TRBJ1-2	CASWPGDFIYGYTF	TGTGCCAGCTGGCCAGGGGACTTTATCTATGGCTACACCTTC
-	-	TRBV10-1	TRBJ2-1	CAGSVLGGGGNEQFF	TGCGCCGGCAGTGTCCTAGGGGGTGGTGGGAATGAGCAGTTCTTC
-	few	TRBV9	TRBJ2-4	CASSVEAGAGAKNIQYF	TGTGCCAGCAGCGTAGAAGCCGGGGCGGGGGCCAAAAACATTCAGTACTTC
-	-	TRBV2	TRBJ2-5	CASNGRETQYF	TGTGCCAGCAACGGCCGAGAGACCCAGTACTTC
TRBD1	-	TRBV19	TRBJ2-1	CASSIGPPTGENEQFF	TGTGCCAGTAGTATAGGTCCCCCGACAGGGGAGAATGAGCAGTTCTTC
TRBD1	-	TRBV27	TRBJ2-7	CASSFPGTGYEQYF	TGTGCCAGCAGTTTTCCGGGGACAGGGTACGAGCAGTACTTC
-	-	TRBV11-3	TRBJ2-1	CASSLESSGEQFF	TGTGCCAGCAGCTTAGAAAGTTCGGGCGAGCAGTTCTTC
-	-	TRBV3-1	TRBJ1-1	CASSPTRQVRTEAFF	TGTGCCAGCAGCCCGACCCGACAGGTTCGAACTGAAGCTTTCTTT
TRBD1	-	TRBV24-1	TRBJ2-1	CATSDWDSSSYNEQFF	TGTGCCACCAGTGATTGGGACAGTAGCTCCTACAATGAGCAGTTCTTC
-	-	TRBV29-1	TRBJ2-5	CSGEKETQYF	TGCAGCGGGGAGAAGGAGACCCAGTACTTC
-	once	TRBV20-1	TRBJ2-1	CSLTSFSNEQFF	TGCAGCCTTACTAGTTTCTCCAATGAGCAGTTCTTC
TRBD2	once	TRBV6-5	TRBJ2-3	CASSYRLASTDTQYF	TGTGCCAGCAGTTACCGACTAGCTTCCACAGATACGCAGTATTTT
-	few	TRBV5-6	TRBJ2-5	CASSFTGARETQYF	TGTGCCAGCAGCTTTACCGGGGCGAGAGAGACCCAGTACTTC
-	many	TRBV9	TRBJ2-1	CASSVALRGKQNNEQFF	TGTGCCAGCAGCGTAGCCTTACGAGGGAAGCAGAACAATGAGCAGTTCTTC
-	few	TRBV28	TRBJ2-7	CASRLGRYEQYF	TGTGCCAGCAGGCTCGGTCGCTACGAGCAGTACTTC